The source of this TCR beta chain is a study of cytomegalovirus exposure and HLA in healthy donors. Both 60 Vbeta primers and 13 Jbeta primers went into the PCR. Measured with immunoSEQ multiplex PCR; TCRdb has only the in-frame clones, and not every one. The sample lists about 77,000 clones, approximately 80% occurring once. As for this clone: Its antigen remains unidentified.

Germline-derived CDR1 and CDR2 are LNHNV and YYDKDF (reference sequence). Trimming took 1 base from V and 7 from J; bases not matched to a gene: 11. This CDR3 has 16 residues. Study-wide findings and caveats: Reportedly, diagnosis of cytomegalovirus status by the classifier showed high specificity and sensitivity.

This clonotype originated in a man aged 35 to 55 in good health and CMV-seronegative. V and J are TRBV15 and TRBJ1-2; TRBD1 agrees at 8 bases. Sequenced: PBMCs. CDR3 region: CATSRAPRGQGGGYTF. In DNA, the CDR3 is TGTGCCACCAGCAGAGCTCCCAGAGGACAGGGAGGTGGCTACACCTTC.